A selection of T cell receptor beta chains follows, all from one sample in a study of Ad26.COV2.S vaccination and SARS-CoV-2 variants. Assay: immunoSEQ multiplex PCR; the TCRdb copy retains only in-frame clones and omits some. The data show about 390,000 clones, approximately 91% seen once. Specimen: peripheral blood, collected in a trial of Ad26.COV2.S vaccine versus placebo. Source of these receptors: a person aged 18-60 years who received the Ad26.COV2.S COVID-19 vaccine or a placebo. Each CDR3 is given without its conserved first and last residue. A D gene is named only where the DNA matches it firmly.

j_call cdr3_length d_call v_call cdr3_aa
TRBJ1-2 11 NA TRBV2 ASKTGRNYGYT
TRBJ2-1 13 TRBD1 TRBV11-2 ASSQPGTGSHEQF
TRBJ1-5 13 NA TRBV19 ASSIRGPPNQPQH
TRBJ2-1 9 NA TRBV2 ASRETVQQF
TRBJ2-2 14 NA TRBV11-2 ASSFNTAGETGELF
TRBJ2-1 12 TRBD1 TRBV27 ASSWTGVTGEQF
TRBJ2-3 16 NA TRBV7-9 ASSLFSARGPPTDTQY
TRBJ1-5 13 NA TRBV5-1 ASSLDPAPDQPQH
TRBJ2-7 12 TRBD1 TRBV18 ASSQWDRGYEQY
TRBJ2-1 10 NA TRBV12-3/TRBV12-4 ASSFFENEQF
TRBJ1-5 12 TRBD1 TRBV6-5 ASSPTGVNQPQH
TRBJ2-1 12 TRBD1 TRBV6-5 ATETGGPYNEQF
TRBJ2-5 13 NA TRBV5-1 ASSVGRGLQETQY
TRBJ2-1 13 NA TRBV4-3 ASSQERGLYNEQF
TRBJ1-1 12 TRBD1 TRBV6-5 ASSSWTGGTEAF
TRBJ1-6 11 TRBD1 TRBV6-4 ASSEDRDSPLH
TRBJ2-2 13 TRBD1 TRBV5-1 ASSLGQGATGELF
TRBJ1-6 14 NA TRBV18 ASSPSGALANSPLH
TRBJ2-7 14 NA TRBV20-1 SASTPLTSKANEQY
TRBJ2-1 10 NA TRBV4-1 ASSQDGYEQF
TRBJ2-1 14 TRBD1 TRBV6-2/TRBV6-3 ASSYRQGADGDEQF
TRBJ2-1 12 NA TRBV5-8 ASSLGQGRDEQF
TRBJ1-2 14 TRBD1 TRBV5-4 ASSTQTGQGNYGYT